The rows below give T cell receptor beta chains drawn from one sample of a study of blood T cell repertoires in COVID-19. Clones were sequenced by immunoSEQ multiplex PCR, and TCRdb holds only the in-frame ones, with some missing. The sample consists of 90,000 to 110,000 clones, approximately 83% of them appearing once. Sequencing was performed on peripheral blood. These receptors all stem from a man aged 45-65 years with acute or convalescent COVID-19. CDR3s include the opening cysteine and the closing phenylalanine or tryptophan. D genes are given only for firm matches. Rows may omit the clone size; those that give it use once, few, many or a size class.

V: TRBV7-8
length: 15
size: NA
J: TRBJ2-1
D: TRBD1
CDR3: CASSLPDRSYNEQFF
DNA: TGTGCCAGCAGCTTACCGGACAGGTCCTACAATGAGCAGTTCTTC

V: TRBV19
length: 13
size: NA
J: TRBJ1-6
D: NA
CDR3: CASSAGVSSPLHF
DNA: TGTGCCAGTAGTGCGGGGGTTTCTTCACCCCTCCACTTT

V: TRBV6-5
length: 13
size: few
J: TRBJ2-5
D: NA
CDR3: CASSYPGEETQYF
DNA: TGTGCCAGCAGTTATCCAGGGGAAGAGACCCAGTACTTC

V: TRBV15
length: 17
size: few
J: TRBJ1-3
D: NA
CDR3: CATSRDRRPTAGNTIYF
DNA: TGTGCCACCAGCAGAGATCGGAGGCCAACAGCTGGAAACACCATATATTTT

V: TRBV19
length: 15
size: NA
J: TRBJ2-5
D: TRBD1
CDR3: CASSPRGQGPRTQYF
DNA: TGTGCCAGTAGCCCCAGAGGACAGGGGCCCCGGACCCAGTACTTC

V: TRBV6-5
length: 15
size: NA
J: TRBJ2-1
D: TRBD2
CDR3: CASSSLAGGNNEQFF
DNA: TGTGCCAGCAGTTCACTAGCGGGAGGGAACAATGAGCAGTTCTTC

V: TRBV11-2
length: 15
size: NA
J: TRBJ2-7
D: TRBD1
CDR3: CASSDRQGRSWEQYF
DNA: TGTGCCAGCAGCGACCGACAGGGTCGGTCGTGGGAGCAGTACTTC

V: TRBV5-1
length: 14
size: NA
J: TRBJ1-1
D: NA
CDR3: CASSLQGQNTEAFF
DNA: TGCGCCAGCAGCTTGCAGGGACAAAACACTGAAGCTTTCTTT

V: TRBV6-5
length: 14
size: NA
J: TRBJ1-1
D: NA
CDR3: CASSTGGGLTEAFF
DNA: TGTGCCAGCAGTACCGGCGGGGGGTTGACTGAAGCTTTCTTT

V: TRBV7-9
length: 13
size: once
J: TRBJ1-2
D: NA
CDR3: CASSSRGGWGYTF
DNA: TGTGCCAGCAGCTCGCGGGGAGGCTGGGGCTACACCTTC

V: TRBV19
length: 11
size: once
J: TRBJ1-2
D: NA
CDR3: CATAAGSGYTF
DNA: TGTGCCACTGCTGCAGGTTCTGGCTACACCTTC

V: TRBV6-5
length: 15
size: NA
J: TRBJ2-3
D: TRBD1
CDR3: CASGDRGTGGDTQYF
DNA: TGTGCCAGCGGGGACAGGGGAACGGGTGGAGATACGCAGTATTTT

V: TRBV9
length: 16
size: NA
J: TRBJ1-1
D: TRBD1
CDR3: CASSDRTGRENTEAFF
DNA: TGTGCCAGCAGCGACCGGACAGGACGAGAAAACACTGAAGCTTTCTTT

V: TRBV2
length: 13
size: NA
J: TRBJ2-5
D: TRBD1
CDR3: CASGGQGRETQYF
DNA: TGTGCCAGCGGGGGACAGGGACGAGAGACCCAGTACTTC

V: TRBV7-6
length: 13
size: few
J: TRBJ1-5
D: NA
CDR3: CASSRRVNQPQHF
DNA: TGTGCCAGCAGTCGGCGGGTCAATCAGCCCCAGCATTTT

V: TRBV6-6
length: 14
size: NA
J: TRBJ1-1
D: TRBD1
CDR3: CASSFRDRNTEAFF
DNA: TGTGCCAGCAGTTTCCGGGACAGAAACACTGAAGCTTTCTTT

V: TRBV20-1
length: 15
size: once
J: TRBJ1-1
D: NA
CDR3: CSASVSTVGRTEAFF
DNA: TGCAGTGCTAGTGTTTCAACAGTTGGTCGCACTGAAGCTTTCTTT

V: TRBV6-1
length: 14
size: once
J: TRBJ2-5
D: NA
CDR3: CASSEGGGTETQYF
DNA: TGTGCCAGCAGTGAAGGAGGGGGTACGGAGACCCAGTACTTC

V: TRBV5-6
length: 15
size: NA
J: TRBJ2-5
D: TRBD1
CDR3: CASSLGGQGGETQYF
DNA: TGTGCCAGCAGCTTGGGAGGACAGGGAGGAGAGACCCAGTACTTC

V: TRBV6-5
length: 15
size: NA
J: TRBJ2-7
D: NA
CDR3: CASSSPTDSIYEQYF
DNA: TGTGCCAGCAGTTCGCCCACCGACAGCATCTACGAGCAGTACTTC

V: TRBV7-9
length: 16
size: once
J: TRBJ1-5
D: TRBD1
CDR3: CASSPGTERSNQPQHF
DNA: TGTGCCAGCAGTCCTGGGACAGAAAGGAGCAATCAGCCCCAGCATTTT

V: TRBV3-1/TRBV3-2
length: 15
size: NA
J: TRBJ2-2
D: NA
CDR3: CASRAGVPNTGELFF
DNA: TGTGCCAGCAGGGCAGGGGTCCCGAACACCGGGGAGCTGTTTTTT

V: TRBV6-5
length: 15
size: NA
J: TRBJ2-1
D: TRBD1
CDR3: CASSTGQEPYNEQFF
DNA: TGTGCCAGCAGTACGGGACAGGAGCCGTACAATGAGCAGTTCTTC

V: TRBV27
length: 14
size: NA
J: TRBJ2-7
D: NA
CDR3: CASSLSWQGGEQYF
DNA: TGTGCCAGCAGTTTATCGTGGCAGGGGGGTGAGCAGTACTTC

V: TRBV2
length: 15
size: NA
J: TRBJ2-5
D: TRBD1
CDR3: CASSEPWTGTETQYF
DNA: TGTGCCAGCAGTGAACCTTGGACAGGGACGGAGACCCAGTACTTC

V: TRBV28
length: 17
size: NA
J: TRBJ1-5
D: TRBD1
CDR3: CASRPWTGPYSNQPQHF
DNA: TGTGCCAGCAGACCCTGGACAGGACCATATAGCAATCAGCCCCAGCATTTT

V: TRBV6-4
length: 14
size: NA
J: TRBJ2-2
D: TRBD1
CDR3: CASSDGQGAGELFF
DNA: TGTGCCAGCAGTGACGGACAGGGGGCCGGGGAGCTGTTTTTT

V: TRBV19
length: 13
size: NA
J: TRBJ2-1
D: NA
CDR3: CASSRDTYNEQFF
DNA: TGTGCCAGTAGCAGGGATACCTACAATGAGCAGTTCTTC

V: TRBV7-2
length: 17
size: NA
J: TRBJ2-6
D: NA
CDR3: CASSRTPRSSGANVLTF
DNA: TGTGCCAGCAGCCGTACCCCACGGAGCTCTGGGGCCAACGTCCTGACTTTC

V: TRBV28
length: 13
size: NA
J: TRBJ2-7
D: NA
CDR3: CASSPLVVRWQYF
DNA: TGTGCCAGCAGTCCCCTGGTGGTTCGGTGGCAGTACTTC

V: TRBV2
length: 15
size: NA
J: TRBJ2-4
D: TRBD1
CDR3: CASSLSDRGANIQYF
DNA: TGTGCCAGCAGTCTATCGGACAGGGGTGCGAACATTCAGTACTTC

V: TRBV9
length: 14
size: NA
J: TRBJ2-2
D: TRBD2
CDR3: CASSAGGSTGELFF
DNA: TGTGCCAGCAGCGCGGGGGGTTCCACCGGGGAGCTGTTTTTT

V: TRBV27
length: 20
size: once
J: TRBJ2-7
D: TRBD2
CDR3: CASSSNIFTGTSGVSYEQYF
DNA: TGTGCCAGCAGTTCAAATATTTTTACTGGGACTAGCGGGGTTTCCTACGAGCAGTACTTC

V: TRBV14
length: 15
size: NA
J: TRBJ2-1
D: NA
CDR3: CASSRTSGGPSAQFF
DNA: TGTGCCAGCAGCCGAACCTCAGGGGGGCCCTCAGCGCAGTTCTTC

V: TRBV5-1
length: 16
size: NA
J: TRBJ2-7
D: TRBD1
CDR3: CASSLAQGEISYEQYF
DNA: TGCGCCAGCAGCTTGGCCCAGGGGGAGATCTCCTACGAGCAGTACTTC

V: TRBV6-5
length: 14
size: NA
J: TRBJ1-3
D: NA
CDR3: CASYTRGGRNTIYF
DNA: TGTGCCAGCTATACGAGGGGAGGTCGAAACACCATATATTTT

V: TRBV4-1
length: 16
size: NA
J: TRBJ1-6
D: TRBD1
CDR3: CASSQVPQGANSPLHF
DNA: TGCGCCAGCAGCCAAGTTCCCCAGGGGGCCAATTCACCCCTCCACTTT

V: TRBV19
length: 18
size: NA
J: TRBJ2-1
D: TRBD2
CDR3: CASSRKLAGGRIVNEQFF
DNA: TGTGCCAGTAGTAGAAAACTAGCGGGAGGGCGGATTGTGAATGAGCAGTTCTTC

V: TRBV10-1
length: 12
size: NA
J: TRBJ1-1
D: NA
CDR3: CASQAMNTEAFF
DNA: TGCGCCAGCCAGGCCATGAACACTGAAGCTTTCTTT

V: TRBV6-1
length: 15
size: NA
J: TRBJ2-7
D: TRBD1
CDR3: CASSEAPGQGYEQYF
DNA: TGTGCCAGCAGTGAAGCGCCGGGACAGGGCTACGAGCAGTACTTC

V: TRBV19
length: 14
size: NA
J: TRBJ2-5
D: NA
CDR3: CASTISTGGETQYF
DNA: TGTGCCAGTACCATTTCGACAGGTGGAGAGACCCAGTACTTC

V: TRBV15
length: 14
size: once
J: TRBJ2-7
D: NA
CDR3: CATSKVSNEGEQYF
DNA: TGTGCCACCAGCAAGGTTTCGAACGAGGGCGAGCAGTACTTC